One sample yielded the 18 T cell receptor beta chains listed below, sequenced in a study of T cell changes during pregnancy in multiple sclerosis. This table comes from immunoSEQ multiplex PCR, and its TCRdb copy is limited to in-frame clones, with some not included. The table shows fewer than 75,000 clones, with more than 85% occurring only once. Sample: peripheral blood, taken in the first trimester of pregnancy. Receptor source: a female donor with multiple sclerosis, enrolled in a pregnancy study.

The chain couples TRBV27 to TRBJ2-7, with TRBD1 matching 10 bases. The CDR3 is 15 residues long. The V gene end was trimmed by 5 bases and the J gene end by 4 bases; junction bases not matched to a gene: 8. Germline values: CDR1 MNHEY, CDR2 SMNVEV (reference sequence). CDR3 sequence reads: CASSQGQGLIYEQYF. The DNA of the CDR3 is TGTGCCAGCAGTCAGGGACAGGGGTTGATTTACGAGCAGTACTTC.

CDR3 residues: CAISESAINYGYTF. The CDR3 DNA follows: TGTGCCATCAGTGAGTCGGCCATTAACTATGGCTACACCTTC. The gene calls are TRBV10-3 and TRBJ1-2, with D unresolved. V was cut by 0 bases and J by 1 base, with 6 bases left in between. The CDR3 runs 14 residues. Germline CDR1 and CDR2: ENHRY and SYGVKD.

The V and J genes are TRBV30 and TRBJ1-2; tentative D call: TRBD1 (6 bases). CDR3 size: 15 residues. The germline gives CDR1 GTSNPN, CDR2 SVGIG (reference sequence). Trimming pared 1 base from V and 3 bases from J, leaving 15 bases between. The CDR3 region is CAWSAQGQGDYGYTF. For the CDR3, the DNA is TGTGCCTGGAGTGCACAGGGTCAGGGAGACTATGGCTACACCTTC.

The chain combines TRBV9 with TRBJ2-1; 10 bases are shared with TRBD2. The CDR3 runs to 16 residues. The germline V gene encodes CDR1 SGDLS and CDR2 YYNGEE. The ends lost 3 bases at V and 7 bases at J; junction bases unmatched: 10. The CDR3 DNA reads as TGTGCCAGCAGCGACCGAGCGGGGGGGCCTGGGAATGAGCAGTTCTTC. Protein product: CASSDRAGGPGNEQFF.

V gene TRBV7-2 combines with J gene TRBJ1-5; possibly TRBD1 for D (6 bases). The germline gives CDR1 SGHTA, CDR2 FQGNSA. V lost 5 bases, J lost 5 bases, and 10 bases lay in between. The CDR3 has 13 residues. CDR3 DNA sequence: TGTGCCAGCAGCCTCAACAGGGATCAGCCCCAGCATTTT. It translates to CASSLNRDQPQHF.

The rearrangement joins TRBV5-5 to TRBJ1-1; no clear D gene. The CDR3 extends over 13 amino acids. Deletions cut 5 bases from V and 5 bases from J, with 13 bases between. Germline V lookup: CDR1 SGHKS, CDR2 YYEKEE (reference sequence). CDR3 nucleotide sequence: TGTGCCAGCAGTCTTTCTGCAGCGACTGAAGCTTTCTTT. As protein: CASSLSAATEAFF.

The chain has TRBV28 and TRBJ2-5; TRBD2 might be the D (5 bases). This CDR3 spans 14 amino acids. From germline, CDR1 is MDHEN and CDR2 SYDVKM. With 5 bases removed from V and 4 bases from J, the gap between germline ends came to 14 bases. CDR3 nucleotides: TGTGCCAGCAGTGCTAGCTGGGTCGCAGAGACCCAGTACTTC. It is translated as CASSASWVAETQYF.

The genes are TRBV7-2 and TRBJ1-1; D is possibly TRBD1 (5 bases). Trimming took 1 base from V and 5 from J, leaving 17 bases between them. Germline V gene sequence: CDR1 SGHTA, CDR2 FQGNSA. The CDR3 covers 16 residues. This CDR3 is CASSLVRGDRGTEAFF. The CDR3, as DNA: TGTGCCAGCAGCTTAGTGCGGGGGGACCGAGGAACTGAAGCTTTCTTT.

The rearrangement uses TRBV10-3 and TRBJ2-7, with D unresolved. The CDR3 is made up of 14 amino acids. With 2 bases removed from V and 1 base from J, the gap between germline ends came to 9 bases. CDR1 and CDR2 (germline): ENHRY, SYGVKD. CDR3 in amino acids: CAISEAGTSYEQYF. The CDR3 DNA follows: TGTGCCATCAGTGAGGCAGGAACTTCCTACGAGCAGTACTTC.

The chain carries TRBV28 and TRBJ1-4; D remains unclear. Per germline, CDR1 MDHEN and CDR2 SYDVKM. The V end lost 1 base, the J end lost 6 bases, and 9 bases lay between the germline ends. This CDR3 is 14 amino acids long. CDR3 bases: TGTGCCAGCAGTTTATACAGCTCCTATGAAAAACTGTTTTTT. Protein product: CASSLYSSYEKLFF.

The rearrangement links TRBV9 to TRBJ2-1; 8 bases agree with TRBD2. The V segment lost 3 bases and the J segment 9 bases; nucleotides outside the gene matches: 17. From germline, CDR1 is SGDLS and CDR2 YYNGEE. The CDR3 consists of 17 residues. The CDR3 protein is CASSAGPTSGSSGEQFF. CDR3 nucleotides: TGTGCCAGCAGCGCGGGCCCAACTAGCGGCTCCTCCGGTGAGCAGTTCTTC.

This sequence joins TRBV9 and TRBJ2-7; a possible D gene is TRBD2 (6 bases). Germline CDR1 reads SGDLS; CDR2 reads YYNGEE. Trimming took 7 bases from V and 9 from J, leaving 14 bases between them. The length of the CDR3 is 11 residues. The CDR3 region has the DNA TGTGCCAGCGGAGGGGTGGTACGGCAGTACTTC. It is translated as CASGGVVRQYF.

CDR3 loop: CASSLHGTKEDTQYF. As DNA, the CDR3 is TGTGCCAGCAGCCTTCACGGGACTAAGGAAGATACGCAGTATTTT. The gene calls are TRBV7-3 and TRBJ2-3; 7 positions match TRBD2. Germline V gene sequence: CDR1 SGHTA, CDR2 FQGTGA. CDR3 size: 15 residues. Trimming cost V 5 bases and J 5 bases; bases outside gene matches: 10. Looking up the rest from reference TRBV7-3 and TRBJ2-3 gives the full variable domain: GAGVSQTPSNKVTEKGKYVELRCDPISGHTALYWYRQSLGQGPEFLIYFQGTGAADDSGLPNDRFFAVRPEGSVSTLKIQRTERGDSAVYLCASSLHGTKEDTQYFGPGTRLTVL.

Written as DNA, the CDR3 is TGCGCCAGCAGCTTCGGCAGGGAAGTCACTAATGAAAAACTGTTTTTT. Its protein is CASSFGREVTNEKLFF. The chain has TRBV5-1 and TRBJ1-4; tentatively, D is TRBD1 (5 bases). The CDR3 totals 16 residues. V dropped 2 bases and J dropped 2 bases, with 13 bases sitting between them. Germline values: CDR1 SGHRS, CDR2 YFSETQ.

J is TRBJ2-5 and V is TRBV7-6, with D hard to call. Germline V gives CDR1 SGHVS, CDR2 FNYEAQ. The CDR3 length is 14 residues. Trimming left V 1 base short and J 0 bases short, with 6 bases between. CDR3 DNA sequence: TGTGCCAGCAGCTTAGTACTAAACCAAGAGACCCAGTACTTC. Protein: CASSLVLNQETQYF. Combining the CDR3 with reference TRBV7-6 and TRBJ2-5 gives the whole variable domain GAGVSQSPRYKVTKRGQDVALRCDPISGHVSLYWYRQALGQGPEFLTYFNYEAQQDKSGLPNDRFSAERPEGSISTLTIQRTEQRDSAMYRCASSLVLNQETQYFGPGTRLLVL.

The rearrangement joins TRBV29-1 to TRBJ2-2, with 7 bases matching TRBD2. Germline V gene sequence: CDR1 SQVTM, CDR2 ANQGSEA. V was pared by 7 bases and J by 4 bases, with 6 bases of the junction left unmatched. CDR3 length equals 13 residues. The CDR3 reads CSAGRGSTGELFF. As DNA, the CDR3 is TGCAGCGCGGGGAGGGGTTCCACCGGGGAGCTGTTTTTT.

V and J are TRBV28 and TRBJ2-7, with 7 bases that match TRBD1. Germline V gene lookup returns CDR1 MDHEN and CDR2 SYDVKM. The CDR3 runs 14 residues. V lost 6 bases and J lost 6; bases outside the gene matches: 11. In nucleotides, the CDR3 is TGTGCCAGCAGCCAGGGGGACAGTAGAGCCGAGCAGTACTTC. Its protein product is CASSQGDSRAEQYF.

The chain employs TRBV5-4 and TRBJ2-5; 8 bases are a match to TRBD2. Germline V gene lookup returns CDR1 SGHNT and CDR2 YYREEE (reference sequence). This CDR3 has 15 residues. V was clipped by 3 bases and J by 4 bases; unmatched bases: 8. This CDR3 reads CASSSGGRRGETQYF. The CDR3 region has the DNA TGTGCCAGCAGCTCGGGAGGGAGGAGGGGAGAGACCCAGTACTTC.